This T cell receptor (beta chain) appears in the sequencing data of a study of Graves' ophthalmopathy and Graves' hyperthyroidism. The V segment lost 8 bases and the J segment 7 bases; nucleotides outside the gene matches: 11. The CDR3 is 14 residues long. Germline V CDR1 and CDR2: LNHDA, SQIVND (reference sequence). This clonotype was seen ten or more times. Amplification of the TCR beta CDR3 regions used RNA transcripts (as template). First-round RT-PCR employed HTBI primers, with a second-round multiplex PCR after it. TCRdb used MiXCR to reprocess the multiplex PCR reads, holding one entry per CDR3 protein. The repertoire has nearly 400,000 distinct CDR3 sequences, roughly 18% of them found once; the top ten carry around 1.5%. Clinical symptoms and serum thyroxine were used for diagnosis; TRAb, thyroid ultrasound and orbital computed tomography were also relied on.

The sequencing input was peripheral blood. The sequence was collected from a young woman with Graves' ophthalmopathy. The chain combines TRBV19 with TRBJ1-5; 7 positions match TRBD1. CDR3 loop: CASLKEGATQPQHF. The CDR3 DNA is TGTGCCAGTCTCAAGGAGGGGGCCACCCAGCCCCAGCATTTT.